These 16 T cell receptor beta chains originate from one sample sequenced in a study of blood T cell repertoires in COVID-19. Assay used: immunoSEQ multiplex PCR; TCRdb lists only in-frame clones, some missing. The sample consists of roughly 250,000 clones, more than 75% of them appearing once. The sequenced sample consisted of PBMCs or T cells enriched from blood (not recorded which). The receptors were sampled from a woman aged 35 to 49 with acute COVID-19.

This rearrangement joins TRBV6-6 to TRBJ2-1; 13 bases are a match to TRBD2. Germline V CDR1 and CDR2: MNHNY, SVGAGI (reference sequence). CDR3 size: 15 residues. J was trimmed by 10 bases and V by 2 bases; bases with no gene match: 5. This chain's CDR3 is CASSYRLAGGIEQFF. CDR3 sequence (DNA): TGTGCCAGCAGTTACCGACTAGCGGGAGGTATCGAGCAGTTCTTC.

This CDR3 reads CSVVWGVAEQYF. DNA for the CDR3: TGCAGCGTTGTATGGGGGGTGGCCGAGCAGTACTTC. The J gene is TRBJ2-7, the V gene TRBV29-1; perhaps TRBD2 as D (6 bases). The V gene lost 4 bases and the J gene lost 6 bases, with 13 bases spanning the gap. The CDR3 consists of 12 residues. Germline CDR1 SQVTM, CDR2 ANQGSEA.

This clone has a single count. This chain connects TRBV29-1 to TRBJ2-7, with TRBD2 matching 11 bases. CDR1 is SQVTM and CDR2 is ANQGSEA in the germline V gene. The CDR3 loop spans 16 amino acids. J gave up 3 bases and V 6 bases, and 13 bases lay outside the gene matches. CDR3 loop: CSVFGAKLAGDYEQYF. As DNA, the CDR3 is TGCAGCGTGTTCGGGGCTAAACTAGCGGGAGACTACGAGCAGTACTTC.

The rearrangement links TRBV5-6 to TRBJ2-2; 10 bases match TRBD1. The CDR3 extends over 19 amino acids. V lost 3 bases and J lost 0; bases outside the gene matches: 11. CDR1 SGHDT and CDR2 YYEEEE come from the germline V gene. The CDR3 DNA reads TGTGCCAGCAGCTCCCCCCCAGGGACAGGGGTAACGAACACCGGGGAGCTGTTTTTT. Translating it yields CASSSPPGTGVTNTGELFF.

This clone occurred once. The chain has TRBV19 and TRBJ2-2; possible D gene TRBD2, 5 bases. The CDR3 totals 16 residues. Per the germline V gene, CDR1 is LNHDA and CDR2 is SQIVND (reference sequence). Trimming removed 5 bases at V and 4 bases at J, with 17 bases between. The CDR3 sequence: CASSLNPGSVTGELFF. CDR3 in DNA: TGTGCCAGTAGTTTGAACCCGGGAAGCGTCACCGGGGAGCTGTTTTTT.

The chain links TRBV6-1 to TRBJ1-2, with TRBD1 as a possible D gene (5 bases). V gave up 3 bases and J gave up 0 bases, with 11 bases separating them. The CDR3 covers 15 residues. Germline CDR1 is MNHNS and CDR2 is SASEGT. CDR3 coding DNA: TGTGCCAGCAGTGAGTTGGGGGGAGCTAACTATGGCTACACCTTC. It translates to CASSELGGANYGYTF.

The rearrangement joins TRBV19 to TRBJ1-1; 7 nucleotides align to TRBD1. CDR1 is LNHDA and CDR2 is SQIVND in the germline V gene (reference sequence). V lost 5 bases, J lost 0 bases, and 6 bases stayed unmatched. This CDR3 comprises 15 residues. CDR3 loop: CASSVTGTMNTEAFF. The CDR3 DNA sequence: TGTGCCAGTAGTGTGACAGGGACGATGAACACTGAAGCTTTCTTT.

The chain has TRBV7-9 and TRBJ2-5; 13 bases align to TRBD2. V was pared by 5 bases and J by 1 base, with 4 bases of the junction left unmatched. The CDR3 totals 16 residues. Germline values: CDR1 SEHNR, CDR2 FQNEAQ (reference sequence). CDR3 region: CASSRGLAGPQETQYF. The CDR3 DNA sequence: TGTGCCAGCAGCAGGGGACTAGCGGGGCCCCAAGAGACCCAGTACTTC.

CDR3 bases: TGTGCCAGCAGTCCGGGACATGACAATGAGCAGTTCTTC. Protein: CASSPGHDNEQFF. The J gene is TRBJ2-1, the V gene TRBV12-3 or TRBV12-4, with a possible D match to TRBD1 (6 bases). V was shortened by 5 bases and J by 5 bases, with 10 bases between the two germline ends. This CDR3 region has 13 residues.

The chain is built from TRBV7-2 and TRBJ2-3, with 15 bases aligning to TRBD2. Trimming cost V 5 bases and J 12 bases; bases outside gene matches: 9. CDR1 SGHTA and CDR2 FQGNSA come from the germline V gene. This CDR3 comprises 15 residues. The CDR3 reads CASSTAGGLAGGQYF. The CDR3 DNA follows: TGTGCCAGCAGCACCGCGGGGGGACTAGCGGGGGGCCAGTATTTT.

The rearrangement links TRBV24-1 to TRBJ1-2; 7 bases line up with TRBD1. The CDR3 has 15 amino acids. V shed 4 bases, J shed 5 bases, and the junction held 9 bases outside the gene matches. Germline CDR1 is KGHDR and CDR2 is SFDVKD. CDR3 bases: TGTGCCACCAGTGACCACAGGGGAGCGAGATATGGCTACACCTTC. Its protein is CATSDHRGARYGYTF.

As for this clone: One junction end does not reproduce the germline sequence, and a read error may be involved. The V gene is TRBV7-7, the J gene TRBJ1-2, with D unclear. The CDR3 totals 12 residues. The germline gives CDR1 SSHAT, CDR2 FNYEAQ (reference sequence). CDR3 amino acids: CASSLRGYGYTF. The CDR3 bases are TGTGCTAGCAGCTTACGAGGCTATGGCTACACCTTC. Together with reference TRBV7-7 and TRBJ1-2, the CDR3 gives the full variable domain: GAGVSQSPRYKVTKRGQDVTLRCDPISSHATLYWYQQALGQGPEFLTYFNYEAQPDKSGLPSDRFSAERPEGSISTLTIQRTEQRDSAMYRCASSLRGYGYTFGSGTRLTVV.

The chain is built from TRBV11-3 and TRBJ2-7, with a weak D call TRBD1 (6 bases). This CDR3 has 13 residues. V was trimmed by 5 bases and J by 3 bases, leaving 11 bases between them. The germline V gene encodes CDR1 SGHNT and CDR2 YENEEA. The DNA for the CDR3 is TGTGCCAGCAGCACTTGGACAGTCTACGAGCAGTACTTC. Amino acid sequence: CASSTWTVYEQYF.

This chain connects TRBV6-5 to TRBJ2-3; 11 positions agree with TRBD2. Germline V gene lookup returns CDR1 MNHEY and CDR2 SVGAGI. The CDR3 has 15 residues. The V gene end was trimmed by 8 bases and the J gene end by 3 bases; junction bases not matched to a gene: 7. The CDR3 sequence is CASAAGLAETDTQYF. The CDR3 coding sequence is TGTGCCAGCGCTGCGGGACTAGCGGAAACAGATACGCAGTATTTT.

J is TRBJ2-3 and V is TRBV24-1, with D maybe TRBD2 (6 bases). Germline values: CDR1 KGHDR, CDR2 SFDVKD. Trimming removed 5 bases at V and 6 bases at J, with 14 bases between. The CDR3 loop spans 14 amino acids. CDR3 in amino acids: CATSGFKAGDTQYF. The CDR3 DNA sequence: TGTGCCACCAGTGGGTTTAAGGCGGGGGATACGCAGTATTTT.

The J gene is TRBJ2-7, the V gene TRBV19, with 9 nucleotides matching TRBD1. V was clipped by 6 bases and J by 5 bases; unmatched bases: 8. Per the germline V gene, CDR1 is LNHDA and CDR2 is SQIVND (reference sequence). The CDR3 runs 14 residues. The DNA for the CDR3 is TGTGCCAGTAGGTCCCGACAGGGGGGCCACGAGCAGTACTTC. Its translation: CASRSRQGGHEQYF.